This T cell receptor beta chain was captured by sequencing in a study of shared clonotypes between healthy human individuals. Germline trimming cut 6 bases from V and 3 bases from J; bases unmatched to any gene: 11. The CDR3 covers 15 residues. The germline gives CDR1 MNHEY, CDR2 SMNVEV (reference sequence). The authors split each subset's genomic DNA evenly across several immunoSEQ plates. TCRdb's copy holds only in-frame clones and misses some; the assay was immunoSEQ multiplex PCR. The table lists 2 million to 2.5 million clones, 93% of them singletons, with 0.3% to 0.4% in the top ten. This chain connects TRBV27 to TRBJ2-7; TRBD2 matches 7 bases. Sequenced input: naive CD4+ T cells from PBMCs. The subset was: CD45RA+ positively selected. The TCR originated in a man younger than 35 in good health. Some clones in this sample may be carry-over from other donors' samples. The CDR3, as DNA: TGTGCCAGCAGAACTGCGGGACTACCTTTCTACGAGCAGTACTTC. The encoded protein is CASRTAGLPFYEQYF.